The following is a TCR beta chain sequence with its context. These data are taken from a study of blood T cell repertoires in COVID-19. Study-wide background: The study drew acute and convalescent COVID-19 samples from the United States, Italy and Spain. From T cells, B-cell-depleted T cells, or PBMCs came the material, which was cDNA or gDNA.

The V gene's germline CDR1 is MDHEN and CDR2 SYDVKM. V was clipped by 4 bases and J by 4 bases; unmatched bases: 10. This CDR3 contains 17 residues. In the original processing: Reference gene primer amplification in the assay estimated nucleated cell counts. Profiled with immunoSEQ multiplex PCR; TCRdb holds only in-frame clones, not every one. V and J calls and clone size are given by that table; D and trimming were obtained from the DNA. This sample has 100,000 to 150,000 clones, with roughly 72% found just once. Input material: peripheral blood. The chain carries TRBV28 and TRBJ2-6; TRBD1 matches 7 bases. This TCR was sampled from an elderly man with COVID-19, enrolled during active disease. The DNA for the CDR3 is TGTGCCAGCAGTTCGCCGACAGGGCGGACCGGGGCCAACGTCCTGACTTTC. Translating gives CASSSPTGRTGANVLTF. Full variable domain (rest looked up from reference TRBV28 and TRBJ2-6): DVKVTQSSRYLVKRTGEKVFLECVQDMDHENMFWYRQDPGLGLRLIYFSYDVKMKEKGDIPEGYSVSREKKERFSLILESASTNQTSMYLCASSSPTGRTGANVLTFGAGSRLTVL.